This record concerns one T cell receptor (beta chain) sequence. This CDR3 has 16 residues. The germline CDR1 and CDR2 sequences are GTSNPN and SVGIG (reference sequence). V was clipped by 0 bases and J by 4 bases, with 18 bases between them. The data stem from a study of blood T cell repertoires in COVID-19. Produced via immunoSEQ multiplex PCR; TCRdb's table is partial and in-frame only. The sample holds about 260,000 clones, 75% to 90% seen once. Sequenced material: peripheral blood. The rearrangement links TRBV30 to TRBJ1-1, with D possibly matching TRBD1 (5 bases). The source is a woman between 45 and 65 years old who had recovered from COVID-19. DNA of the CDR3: TGTGCCTGGAGTGTTTTACCCCCCTCCCAGGGCACTGAAGCTTTCTTT. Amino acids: CAWSVLPPSQGTEAFF.